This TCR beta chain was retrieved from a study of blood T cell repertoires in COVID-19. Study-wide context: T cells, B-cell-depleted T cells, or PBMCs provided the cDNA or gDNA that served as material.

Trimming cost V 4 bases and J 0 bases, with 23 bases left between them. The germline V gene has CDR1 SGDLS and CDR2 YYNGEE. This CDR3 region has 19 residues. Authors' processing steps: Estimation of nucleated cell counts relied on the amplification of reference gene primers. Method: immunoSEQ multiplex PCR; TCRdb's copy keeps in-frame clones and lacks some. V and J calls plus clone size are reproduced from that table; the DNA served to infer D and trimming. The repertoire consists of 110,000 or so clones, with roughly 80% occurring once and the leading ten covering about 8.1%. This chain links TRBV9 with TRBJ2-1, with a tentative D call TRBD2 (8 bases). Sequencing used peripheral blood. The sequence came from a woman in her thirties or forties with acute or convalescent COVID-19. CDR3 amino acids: CASSPRGGGGTSSYNEQFF. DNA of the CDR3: TGTGCCAGCAGCCCCAGGGGGGGCGGGGGGACGAGCTCCTACAATGAGCAGTTCTTC. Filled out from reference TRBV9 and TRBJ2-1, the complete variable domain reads DSGVTQTPKHLITATGQRVTLRCSPRSGDLSVYWYQQSLDQGLQFLIQYYNGEERAKGNILERFSAQQFPDLHSELNLSSLELGDSALYFCASSPRGGGGTSSYNEQFFGPGTRLTVL.